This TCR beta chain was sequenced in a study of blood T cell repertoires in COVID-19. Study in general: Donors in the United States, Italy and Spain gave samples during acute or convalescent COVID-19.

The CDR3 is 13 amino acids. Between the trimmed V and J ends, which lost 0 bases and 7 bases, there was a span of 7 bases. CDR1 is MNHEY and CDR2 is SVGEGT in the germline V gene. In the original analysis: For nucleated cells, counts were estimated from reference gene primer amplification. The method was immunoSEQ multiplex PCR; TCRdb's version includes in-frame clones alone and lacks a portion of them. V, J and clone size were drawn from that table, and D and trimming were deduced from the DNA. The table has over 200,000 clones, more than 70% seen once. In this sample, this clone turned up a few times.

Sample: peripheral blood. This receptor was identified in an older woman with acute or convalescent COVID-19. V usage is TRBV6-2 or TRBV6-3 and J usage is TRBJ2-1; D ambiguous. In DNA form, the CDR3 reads TGTGCCAGCAGTTACTCTCAAAAAAATGAGCAGTTCTTC. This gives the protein CASSYSQKNEQFF.